This entry concerns a single TCR beta chain. Its antigen remains unknown. This record belongs to a study of T cells after yellow fever vaccination. Study-wide findings and caveats: Most clones from primary vaccination were detected again post-booster (around 95% CD4, roughly 91% CD8). Abundant bulk-population clonotypes could contaminate the FACS-sorted repertoires.

MiXCR, applied by TCRdb to the 5' RACE reads, yields one record per CDR3 protein. Seen here are more than 300,000 distinct CDR3 sequences, around 7.3% observed once, and the top ten hold roughly a sixth. V was clipped by 0 bases and J by 0 bases, with 13 bases between them. The CDR3 runs 17 residues. The germline V gene has CDR1 SGHKS and CDR2 YYEKEE (reference sequence). The specimen comprised PBMCs, sampled 45 days after the first yellow fever vaccination. The chain combines TRBV5-5 with TRBJ1-5, with a possible D match to TRBD1 (5 bases). The sequence was obtained from a man between 18 and 35 years old who received the YFV17D yellow fever vaccine. CDR3 sequence: CASSLGSDTYSNQPQHF. The CDR3 nucleotides read TGTGCCAGCAGCTTGGGGTCGGACACCTATAGCAATCAGCCCCAGCATTTT.